This T cell receptor beta chain stems from a study of shared clonotypes between healthy human individuals. The protocol was immunoSEQ multiplex PCR, while the TCRdb copy is restricted to in-frame clones and leaves out a portion. The sample lists 2 million to 2.5 million clones, roughly 93% occurring once. Germline values: CDR1 SEHNR, CDR2 FQNEAQ (reference sequence). Trimming stripped 5 bases from V and 2 bases from J, with 12 bases between. This CDR3 region has 15 residues. The TCR was taken from a man aged 18 to 30 in good health. Some clones in this sample may be carry-over from other donors' samples. Sequencing input: naive CD4+ T cells from PBMCs. Subset given: CD45RA+ positively selected. The chain links TRBV7-9 to TRBJ2-2, with D uncertain. DNA for the CDR3: TGTGCCAGCAGCGGTGCGGCGGCCAACACCGGGGAGCTGTTTTTT. This sequence encodes CASSGAAANTGELFF. The full variable domain, completed using reference TRBV7-9 and TRBJ2-2, is DTGVSQNPRHKITKRGQNVTFRCDPISEHNRLYWYRQTLGQGPEFLTYFQNEAQLEKSRLLSDRFSAERPKGSFSTLEIQRTEQGDSAMYLCASSGAAANTGELFFGEGSRLTVL.